This is a list of T cell receptor beta chains from one sample in a study of CD8+CD57+ T cells in acquired aplastic anemia. MiXCR, applied by TCRdb to the reads, yields one record per CDR3 protein. The sample lists 50,000 to 70,000 distinct CDR3 sequences; around 50% were seen once. What was sequenced was sorted CD4+, CD8+, or CD8+CD57+ T cells (not recorded which) from PBMCs. The receptor source for this set is a human donor in good health, serving as a control. Each CDR3 is given without its conserved first and last residue. Fields, in order: CDR3 protein, clone size, J gene, V gene. Size tells how often a clone was seen (once, few, many) or the class of an expanded clone, and some rows leave it out.

CDR3aa: ASSSRQGMDTEAF
abundance: many
j_gene: TRBJ1-1
v_gene: TRBV5-4

CDR3aa: ASSYSENYEQY
abundance: -
j_gene: TRBJ2-7
v_gene: TRBV6-5

CDR3aa: ASSVLAGAVYEQY
abundance: medium-sized
j_gene: TRBJ2-7
v_gene: TRBV2

CDR3aa: ASSILRLRDVSSGNTIY
abundance: many
j_gene: TRBJ1-3
v_gene: TRBV19

CDR3aa: ASSLVGLAGETDTQY
abundance: -
j_gene: TRBJ2-3
v_gene: TRBV7-9

CDR3aa: AASRLGDYNEQF
abundance: medium-sized
j_gene: TRBJ2-1
v_gene: TRBV15

CDR3aa: ASSHRLAGYVFVYNEQF
abundance: many
j_gene: TRBJ2-1
v_gene: TRBV6-9

CDR3aa: ASSLSAVYEQY
abundance: many
j_gene: TRBJ2-7
v_gene: TRBV5-1

CDR3aa: ASSPGAVPYEQY
abundance: -
j_gene: TRBJ2-7
v_gene: TRBV10-1

CDR3aa: ASSPTKNTEAF
abundance: many
j_gene: TRBJ1-1
v_gene: TRBV11-3

CDR3aa: ASSHLSGKTAYEQY
abundance: many
j_gene: TRBJ2-7
v_gene: TRBV16

CDR3aa: ASSSLLH
abundance: -
j_gene: TRBJ1-6
v_gene: TRBV7-3

CDR3aa: SARAQETQY
abundance: -
j_gene: TRBJ2-5
v_gene: TRBV20-1

CDR3aa: AISESLRGQGPDTQY
abundance: once
j_gene: TRBJ2-3
v_gene: TRBV10-3

CDR3aa: SARDEGFYEQY
abundance: -
j_gene: TRBJ2-7
v_gene: TRBV20-1

CDR3aa: SARPTSGRAGELF
abundance: -
j_gene: TRBJ2-2
v_gene: TRBV20-1

CDR3aa: ASSGKRQGSTEAF
abundance: once
j_gene: TRBJ1-1
v_gene: TRBV13

CDR3aa: ASSGGLAGGTQY
abundance: -
j_gene: TRBJ2-5
v_gene: TRBV2

CDR3aa: ASSREEQY
abundance: -
j_gene: TRBJ2-7
v_gene: TRBV9

CDR3aa: ANLPGTHSGNTIY
abundance: -
j_gene: TRBJ1-3
v_gene: TRBV19

CDR3aa: ASSLSAVNTEAF
abundance: many
j_gene: TRBJ1-1
v_gene: TRBV5-1

CDR3aa: ASSIDTPGQGPNTEAF
abundance: many
j_gene: TRBJ1-1
v_gene: TRBV19

CDR3aa: ASSLDVRLGSGRTNEQF
abundance: many
j_gene: TRBJ2-1
v_gene: TRBV11-2

CDR3aa: ASSPWGENTEAF
abundance: many
j_gene: TRBJ1-1
v_gene: TRBV27

CDR3aa: ASSSGLHSGANVLT
abundance: many
j_gene: TRBJ2-6
v_gene: TRBV6-6

CDR3aa: SAPTKGGNTIY
abundance: many
j_gene: TRBJ1-3
v_gene: TRBV20-1

CDR3aa: ALLGGARLTEAF
abundance: many
j_gene: TRBJ1-1
v_gene: TRBV30

CDR3aa: AISAGTGSGPPLH
abundance: -
j_gene: TRBJ1-6
v_gene: TRBV10-3

CDR3aa: SVAGTGTTYSNQPQH
abundance: -
j_gene: TRBJ1-5
v_gene: TRBV29-1

CDR3aa: ASSPQGNYGYT
abundance: medium-sized
j_gene: TRBJ1-2
v_gene: TRBV7-9

CDR3aa: ASTLGTVSSYEQY
abundance: -
j_gene: TRBJ2-7
v_gene: TRBV19

CDR3aa: ASSIRDSYEQY
abundance: few
j_gene: TRBJ2-7
v_gene: TRBV7-3

CDR3aa: SVDGQGGYEQY
abundance: -
j_gene: TRBJ2-7
v_gene: TRBV29-1

CDR3aa: SVRGSGYGYT
abundance: -
j_gene: TRBJ1-2
v_gene: TRBV29-1

CDR3aa: ASRDTSEGYNEQF
abundance: medium-sized
j_gene: TRBJ2-1
v_gene: TRBV10-1

CDR3aa: ASRTGGGTGELF
abundance: many
j_gene: TRBJ2-2
v_gene: TRBV13

CDR3aa: SASHQETQY
abundance: medium-sized
j_gene: TRBJ2-5
v_gene: TRBV20-1

CDR3aa: ASSPQGYIDTQY
abundance: -
j_gene: TRBJ2-3
v_gene: TRBV5-1

CDR3aa: ATSDLLGGPGPQH
abundance: -
j_gene: TRBJ1-5
v_gene: TRBV24-1

CDR3aa: ASSASGGGGTQH
abundance: -
j_gene: TRBJ2-5
v_gene: TRBV7-2

CDR3aa: ASRGDRGGGTTEAF
abundance: -
j_gene: TRBJ1-1
v_gene: TRBV25-1

CDR3aa: ASSLGPTFTNEQF
abundance: -
j_gene: TRBJ2-1
v_gene: TRBV5-1

CDR3aa: ASSGTSGNTGELF
abundance: many
j_gene: TRBJ2-2
v_gene: TRBV12-3/TRBV12-4

CDR3aa: AISGGKITDTQY
abundance: -
j_gene: TRBJ2-3
v_gene: TRBV10-3

CDR3aa: SAHPGGRLNQPQH
abundance: many
j_gene: TRBJ1-5
v_gene: TRBV20-1

CDR3aa: ASSSGTLNTEAF
abundance: many
j_gene: TRBJ1-1
v_gene: TRBV5-1

CDR3aa: SVDRGPGEQF
abundance: -
j_gene: TRBJ2-1
v_gene: TRBV29-1

CDR3aa: ASSGSPLGLAYNEQF
abundance: -
j_gene: TRBJ2-1
v_gene: TRBV25-1

CDR3aa: ASSLVGRGELF
abundance: once
j_gene: TRBJ2-2
v_gene: TRBV7-9

CDR3aa: ASSPSSSGGITYEQY
abundance: many
j_gene: TRBJ2-7
v_gene: TRBV27

CDR3aa: SARRATSERGPTDTQY
abundance: once
j_gene: TRBJ2-3
v_gene: TRBV20-1

CDR3aa: ASSDYSHYGYT
abundance: -
j_gene: TRBJ1-2
v_gene: TRBV2

CDR3aa: ASSQDSGARDSYGYT
abundance: many
j_gene: TRBJ1-2
v_gene: TRBV3-1

CDR3aa: ASSHRQGATYEQY
abundance: once
j_gene: TRBJ2-7
v_gene: TRBV4-1